These 21 T cell receptor beta chains originate from one sample sequenced in a study of CD8 T cells in ankylosing spondylitis (dated by TCRdb to 2015 to 2018). To prepare the library, 5' RACE was applied. The instrument given in TCRdb is Illumina HiSeq 2500. Using fastp at Q25 and MiXCR, TCRdb reprocessed the public reads and kept productive beta chains. Rows with a matching CDR3 protein are joined into one entry that keeps the most common DNA and genes. In all, the sample holds 240,000 or so distinct CDR3 sequences, and around 10% of those were seen once. Around 7% of the sample comes from the top ten. The specimen was blood, either unsorted or a sorted T cell fraction (not recorded which). Every receptor here comes from a male donor with ankylosing spondylitis or in good health (not recorded which).

This clonotype was seen ten or more times. The rearrangement uses TRBV12-3 or TRBV12-4 and TRBJ2-5; TRBD2 matches at 11 bases. Trimming at V came to 3 bases and at J to 5 bases, leaving 2 bases not matched to a gene. This CDR3 region has 14 residues. The CDR3 is CASSFASGRETQYF. The DNA of the CDR3 is TGTGCCAGCAGTTTTGCTAGCGGGAGGGAGACCCAGTACTTC.

The genes are TRBV24-1 and TRBJ2-3; 8 bases line up with TRBD2. Germline CDR1 KGHDR, CDR2 SFDVKD. Unmatched junction bases numbered 14, after V lost 9 bases and J lost 7 bases. The CDR3 spans 15 residues. CDR3 nucleotide sequence: TGTGCCACCGGAACAGACGGGGGGGATCGTTATACGCAGTATTTT. It translates to CATGTDGGDRYTQYF.

The chain couples TRBV18 to TRBJ2-1; TRBD2 aligns across 12 bases. Germline values: CDR1 KGHSH, CDR2 LQKENI. The length of the CDR3 is 15 residues. The junction had 3 bases not matched to a gene; V was cut back by 6 bases and J by 3 bases. CDR3: CASSRTSGDYNEQFF. The CDR3 nucleotides are TGTGCCAGCTCCCGGACTAGCGGGGACTACAATGAGCAGTTCTTC.

This clonotype came up many times. This sequence joins TRBV5-1 and TRBJ2-5; D is perhaps TRBD2 (6 bases). Germline CDR1 SGHRS, CDR2 YFSETQ. The CDR3 has 15 amino acids. V lost 0 bases and J 3 bases, leaving 12 bases between the germline ends. The CDR3 nucleotides are TGCGCCAGCAGCTTGGATAACGGGAGAGAAGAGACCCAGTACTTC. Translating gives CASSLDNGREETQYF.

This clonotype was recorded many times. The rearrangement links TRBV7-6 to TRBJ1-4; no reliable D call. Germline-derived CDR1 and CDR2 are SGHVS and FNYEAQ. Trimming shortened V by 1 base and J by 0 bases, and 6 bases separated the two germline ends. The CDR3 loop spans 15 amino acids. CDR3 in amino acids: CASSLGHATNEKLFF. In nucleotides, the CDR3 is TGTGCCAGCAGCTTAGGACACGCAACTAATGAAAAACTGTTTTTT.

In regard to this clonotype: A single base separates this from a much larger clone, so it may be a read error. V gene TRBV3-1 combines with J gene TRBJ2-1, with 10 bases fitting TRBD2. The CDR3 totals 16 residues. The germline V gene encodes CDR1 LGHDT and CDR2 YNNKEL (reference sequence). CDR3 sequence: CASSQALAGYYNAQFF. The CDR3 DNA reads as TGTGCCAGCAGCCAAGCACTAGCGGGGTATTACAATGCGCAGTTCTTC.

This clonotype was seen at least ten times. The chain carries TRBV20-1 and TRBJ2-1; TRBD2 matches 8 bases. The CDR3 is 13 amino acids. The V segment lost 6 bases and the J segment 4 bases; nucleotides outside the gene matches: 5. The V gene's germline CDR1 is DFQATT and CDR2 SNEGSKA (reference sequence). The CDR3 region has the DNA TGCAGTGCCTATAGCGGGATTTACAATGAGCAGTTCTTC. This translates into CSAYSGIYNEQFF.

This clonotype was detected ten times or more. The chain employs TRBV12-3 or TRBV12-4 and TRBJ2-5, with D possibly being TRBD2 (6 bases). The CDR3 runs to 11 residues. V shed 7 bases and J shed 5 bases, with 8 bases lying between them. This chain's CDR3 is CASKAGETQYF. CDR3 DNA: TGTGCCAGCAAGGCGGGGGAGACCCAGTACTTC.

This clonotype was recorded many times. The V and J genes are TRBV5-1 and TRBJ2-1, with unresolved D. Deletions cut 3 bases from V and 0 bases from J, with 10 bases between. This CDR3 contains 15 residues. Germline CDR1 is SGHRS and CDR2 is YFSETQ. Written as DNA, the CDR3 is TGCGCCAGCAGCTCGGACGGCTACTCCTACAATGAGCAGTTCTTC. Its protein product is CASSSDGYSYNEQFF.

There are many counts of this clonotype. The V gene is TRBV7-3, the J gene TRBJ1-1; D remains ambiguous. The V end was cut by 6 bases, the J end by 1 base, with 18 bases between. The CDR3 contains 16 residues. Germline CDR1 reads SGHTA; CDR2 reads FQGTGA. CDR3 DNA sequence: TGTGCCAGCAGGCCAGCTGGCCCCAGAGGGAACACTGAAGCTTTCTTT. As protein: CASRPAGPRGNTEAFF.

This clonotype has at least ten counts. The chain recombines TRBV20-1 with TRBJ2-5; possible D gene TRBD1, 6 bases. Germline values: CDR1 DFQATT, CDR2 SNEGSKA (reference sequence). This CDR3 region has 15 residues. The V end was cut by 5 bases, the J end by 5 bases, with 21 bases between. The CDR3: CSAPPRGLGLETQYF. The CDR3 DNA sequence: TGCAGTGCTCCACCAAGGGGGTTGGGTCTGGAGACCCAGTACTTC.

This clonotype occurred many times. The gene calls are TRBV5-1 and TRBJ2-4; 7 bases map to TRBD1. V lost 4 bases and J lost 5; bases outside the gene matches: 9. The V gene's germline CDR1 is SGHRS and CDR2 YFSETQ. This CDR3 contains 15 residues. The CDR3 DNA reads TGCGCCAGCAGCCAAAGAACCGGGACAGAAAACATTCAGTACTTC. It translates to CASSQRTGTENIQYF.

Many counts were recorded for this clonotype. The chain combines TRBV15 with TRBJ2-7; the match to TRBD1 covers 8 bases. Germline V gene sequence: CDR1 LNHNV, CDR2 YYDKDF (reference sequence). V was clipped by 0 bases and J by 5 bases; unmatched bases: 6. This CDR3 contains 15 residues. In DNA, the CDR3 is TGTGCCACCAGCAGAGATAGAGGCAGGGGGCACGAGCAGTACTTC. It codes for CATSRDRGRGHEQYF.

The chain uses TRBV7-9 and TRBJ2-7, with 7 bases matching TRBD1. Trimming took 5 bases from V and 0 from J; bases not matched to a gene: 7. The V gene's germline CDR1 is SEHNR and CDR2 FQNEAQ (reference sequence). The CDR3 is 15 residues long. CDR3 sequence: CASSEGDSASYEQYF. The CDR3 DNA sequence: TGTGCCAGCAGCGAAGGGGACAGCGCCTCCTACGAGCAGTACTTC.

This clonotype is termed medium-sized. The chain employs TRBV5-1 and TRBJ2-3; D is undetermined. In germline, CDR1 is SGHRS, CDR2 YFSETQ. There are 16 residues in the CDR3. V lost 0 bases to trimming and J lost 2 bases, with 13 bases between them. The CDR3: CASSLGAAPITDTQYF. The CDR3, as DNA: TGCGCCAGCAGCTTGGGAGCAGCTCCAATCACAGATACGCAGTATTTT. Full variable domain (outside the CDR3, taken from reference TRBV5-1 and TRBJ2-3): KAGVTQTPRYLIKTRGQQVTLSCSPISGHRSVSWYQQTPGQGLQFLFEYFSETQRNKGNFPGRFSGRQFSNSRSEMNVSTLELGDSALYLCASSLGAAPITDTQYFGPGTRLTVL.

The CDR3 DNA follows: TGTGCCAGCAGGGACGGGGGGCTCAGAAACATTCAGTACTTC. Translated, it gives CASRDGGLRNIQYF. The chain has TRBV6-1 and TRBJ2-4; D may be TRBD2 (7 bases). CDR1 MNHNS and CDR2 SASEGT come from the germline V gene. This CDR3 contains 14 residues. V was trimmed by 6 bases and J by 6 bases, leaving 15 bases between them.

This clonotype appeared many times. This chain links TRBV27 with TRBJ2-2, with D uncertain. The length of the CDR3 is 14 residues. Germline V lookup: CDR1 MNHEY, CDR2 SMNVEV (reference sequence). V gave up 6 bases and J gave up 1 base, with 9 bases separating them. For the CDR3, the DNA is TGTGCCAGCAGGGGGATTAAGAACACCGGGGAGCTGTTTTTT. The encoded protein is CASRGIKNTGELFF.

The genes are TRBV5-1 and TRBJ1-3; 8 bases are shared with TRBD1. With 4 bases clipped from V and 4 bases from J, the junction kept 13 bases outside the gene matches. The CDR3 runs to 17 residues. The germline CDR1 and CDR2 sequences are SGHRS and YFSETQ. This CDR3 is CASSPGQGGVSGNTIYF. As DNA, the CDR3 is TGCGCCAGCAGCCCCGGACAGGGAGGGGTATCGGGAAACACCATATATTTT.

This clonotype turned up a few times. V is TRBV29-1 and J is TRBJ2-1, with TRBD2 matching over 13 bases. Trimming took 7 bases from V and 8 from J; bases not matched to a gene: 5. CDR3 length: 13 residues. Germline V gene lookup returns CDR1 SQVTM and CDR2 ANQGSEA. CDR3 amino acids: CSGPGTSGDEQFF. For the CDR3, the DNA is TGCAGCGGCCCCGGGACTAGCGGGGATGAGCAGTTCTTC.

This clonotype was seen many times. The J gene is TRBJ2-5, the V gene TRBV24-1; D call uncertain. CDR3 length: 17 residues. Trimming stripped 3 bases from V and 0 bases from J, with 16 bases between. CDR1 is KGHDR and CDR2 is SFDVKD in the germline V gene. This chain's CDR3 is CATSDPTRPPYQETQYF. The CDR3 DNA reads TGTGCCACCAGTGATCCAACCCGACCTCCGTACCAAGAGACCCAGTACTTC.

This clonotype came up many times. V gene TRBV6-1 combines with J gene TRBJ2-5; 7 bases fit TRBD2. Germline V gene data show CDR1 as MNHNS and CDR2 as SASEGT. This CDR3 spans 13 amino acids. The ends lost 5 bases at V and 2 bases at J; junction bases unmatched: 2. In DNA form, the CDR3 reads TGTGCCAGCAGTCGGGGGGTACAAGAGACCCAGTACTTC. This sequence encodes CASSRGVQETQYF.